The T cell receptor beta chain described here comes from a study of blood T cells in healthy people across ages. This clonotype was seen a handful of times. Using a J-beta primer mix together with a sample-barcoded 5' primer, a second PCR was run for roughly 6 to 11 cycles. TCRdb analysed the 5' RACE reads with MiXCR anew, one entry per CDR3 protein. The repertoire consists of around 1,000,000 distinct CDR3 sequences, with about 23% occurring once and the leading ten covering about 0.72%. These data were also filed under a second study, of T cells of mothers and their children.

This clonotype was obtained from a girl aged 2 to 10 in good health. Sequencing was performed on blood.

CDR3 loop: CASSKSPPESSYNEQFF. The CDR3 DNA reads TGTGCCAGCAGCAAGAGCCCCCCCGAGAGCTCCTACAATGAGCAGTTCTTC. This chain connects TRBV12-3 or TRBV12-4 to TRBJ2-1; D is undetermined. The CDR3 is 17 residues long. Trimming left V 6 bases short and J 0 bases short, with 18 bases between.